Listed here are 26 T cell receptor beta chains from one sample, sequenced in a study of cytomegalovirus exposure and HLA in healthy donors. A multiplex PCR was run with 60 Vbeta primers and 13 Jbeta primers. This table comes from immunoSEQ multiplex PCR, and its TCRdb copy is limited to in-frame clones, with some not included. The sample contains fewer than 150,000 clones, roughly 80% of which appear only once. The sequenced sample was PBMCs. The receptor source for this set is a man aged 35-49 years in good health and CMV-seropositive.

This clone appeared a single time. The rearrangement joins TRBV7-2 to TRBJ1-2; D unclear. V lost 5 bases to trimming and J lost 5 bases, with 21 bases between them. The CDR3 has 16 amino acids. CDR1 and CDR2 (germline): SGHTA, FQGNSA. CDR3 amino acids: CASSPQTGNVRYGYTF. The CDR3, as DNA: TGTGCCAGCAGCCCCCAAACCGGTAACGTCCGTTATGGCTACACCTTC.

The J gene is TRBJ2-7, the V gene TRBV29-1; D is unresolved. V was shortened by 8 bases and J by 5 bases, with 19 bases between the two germline ends. Germline CDR1 and CDR2: SQVTM and ANQGSEA. The CDR3 consists of 13 residues. The CDR3 is CSSKIGAGNEQYF. DNA for the CDR3: TGCAGCTCTAAGATTGGTGCAGGTAACGAGCAGTACTTC.

This clone came up a few times. The chain is built from TRBV6-6 and TRBJ1-5; D gene ambiguous. The CDR3 consists of 14 residues. Trimming removed 1 base from V and 2 bases from J, with 6 bases in between. The germline V gene has CDR1 MNHNY and CDR2 SVGAGI (reference sequence). The CDR3 protein is CASSYYQGNQPQHF. The CDR3 DNA reads TGTGCCAGCAGTTACTATCAGGGCAATCAGCCCCAGCATTTT.

The chain joins TRBV7-2 to TRBJ2-7, with D maybe TRBD1 (6 bases). Between the trimmed V and J ends, which lost 3 bases and 3 bases, there was a span of 9 bases. The CDR3 is 13 amino acids. Germline values: CDR1 SGHTA, CDR2 FQGNSA. The CDR3 here is CASSLQGIYEQYF. In nucleotides, the CDR3 is TGTGCCAGCAGCTTGCAGGGGATCTACGAGCAGTACTTC.

The rearrangement links TRBV30 to TRBJ2-5, with TRBD2 identical over 7 bases. The J call may be incorrect, as the DNA end agrees better with TRBJ2-7. Germline V lookup: CDR1 GTSNPN, CDR2 SVGIG (reference sequence). The CDR3 consists of 14 residues. CDR3 loop: CAWSVGGSSYEQYF. The CDR3 DNA is TGTGCCTGGAGTGTAGGCGGGAGCTCCTACGAGCAGTACTTC.

This clone was counted a few times. This chain links TRBV7-6 with TRBJ2-1, with 7 bases fitting TRBD2. J was trimmed by 0 bases and V by 0 bases; bases with no gene match: 11. CDR1 is SGHVS, CDR2 FNYEAQ, per germline. This CDR3 is 19 amino acids long. The CDR3 nucleotides read TGTGCCAGCAGCTTAGCTCTCCTAGCGGCCCTGAGCTCCTACAATGAGCAGTTCTTC. Its protein is CASSLALLAALSSYNEQFF. The full variable domain, with the rest looked up from reference TRBV7-6 and TRBJ2-1, is GAGVSQSPRYKVTKRGQDVALRCDPISGHVSLYWYRQALGQGPEFLTYFNYEAQQDKSGLPNDRFSAERPEGSISTLTIQRTEQRDSAMYRCASSLALLAALSSYNEQFFGPGTRLTVL.

The chain is built from TRBV7-8 and TRBJ1-1, with a weak D call TRBD1 (6 bases). Germline CDR1 reads SGHVS; CDR2 reads FQNEAQ. Trimming cost V 5 bases and J 0 bases, with 13 bases left between them. This CDR3 spans 15 amino acids. CDR3 amino acids: CASSPIRGMNTEAFF. In DNA form, the CDR3 reads TGTGCCAGCAGCCCGATAAGGGGGATGAACACTGAAGCTTTCTTT.

The DNA of the CDR3 is TGTGCCAGCAGCTCAAGGCCCTCTGGCGGGAGTTCCTACAATGAGCAGTTCTTC. Its translation is CASSSRPSGGSSYNEQFF. The J gene is TRBJ2-1, the V gene TRBV7-3; 7 nucleotides match TRBD2. The germline V gene encodes CDR1 SGHTA and CDR2 FQGTGA. There are 18 residues in the CDR3. V trimming: 4 bases; J trimming: 1 base; junction bases outside the gene matches: 13.

This CDR3 is CASSTRTGDYEQYF. Here the CDR3 DNA reads TGTGCCAGCAGCACTAGGACAGGAGACTACGAGCAGTACTTC. The genes are TRBV5-4 and TRBJ2-7, with 7 bases that match TRBD1. J was trimmed by 3 bases and V by 4 bases; bases with no gene match: 7. Per germline, CDR1 SGHNT and CDR2 YYREEE (reference sequence). The CDR3 is 14 residues long.

The chain links TRBV2 to TRBJ1-2; 7 nucleotides match TRBD1. This CDR3 has 14 residues. Trimming at V came to 5 bases and at J to 4 bases, leaving 7 bases not matched to a gene. Looked up from germline, CDR1 is SNHLY and CDR2 is FYNNEI. The CDR3 region is CASSTTGESYGYTF. In nucleotides, the CDR3 is TGTGCCAGCAGTACTACAGGGGAGTCCTATGGCTACACCTTC.

V is TRBV11-3 and J is TRBJ1-1; weak D call: TRBD1 (6 bases). Trimming shortened V by 6 bases and J by 4 bases, and 12 bases separated the two germline ends. Germline values: CDR1 SGHNT, CDR2 YENEEA. This CDR3 is 13 amino acids long. The CDR3 region has the DNA TGTGCCAGCAGGTCGACAGGTTTCACTGAAGCTTTCTTT. It specifies CASRSTGFTEAFF.

The gene calls are TRBV19 and TRBJ1-1, with D tentatively TRBD1 (6 bases). Trimming shortened V by 6 bases and J by 1 base, and 12 bases separated the two germline ends. Germline CDR1 is LNHDA and CDR2 is SQIVND (reference sequence). The CDR3 covers 14 residues. CDR3 coding DNA: TGTGCCAGTAGCCTGGACAGTCAGAACACTGAAGCTTTCTTT. As protein: CASSLDSQNTEAFF.

J is TRBJ1-1 and V is TRBV19; 7 bases map to TRBD1. The CDR3 is 15 amino acids. Germline CDR1 reads LNHDA; CDR2 reads SQIVND (reference sequence). V was pared by 4 bases and J by 4 bases, with 9 bases of the junction left unmatched. CDR3 nucleotide sequence: TGTGCCAGTAGTAACCCCCCACAGGGGTCCACTGAAGCTTTCTTT. Its translation: CASSNPPQGSTEAFF.

Of note for this clone: The junction departs from the called germline gene at one end, perhaps through a read error. V and J are TRBV30 and TRBJ2-1; D possibly corresponds to TRBD1 (5 bases). Germline V gives CDR1 GTSNPN, CDR2 SVGIG (reference sequence). This CDR3 comprises 13 residues. CDR3 sequence reads: CAWSRAGWNEQFF. The CDR3 DNA follows: TGTGCTTGGAGCAGGGCAGGGTGGAATGAGCAGTTCTTC.

The sample holds one count of this clone. This chain uses TRBV2 with TRBJ2-7; no definite D call. The CDR3 sequence is 13 residues long. Trimming stripped 4 bases from V and 2 bases from J, with 9 bases between. Germline loops: CDR1 SNHLY, CDR2 FYNNEI. CDR3 sequence: CASSGLYPYEQYF. Written as DNA, the CDR3 is TGTGCCAGCAGTGGGCTGTACCCCTACGAGCAGTACTTC.

The chain combines TRBV30 with TRBJ1-2; D unresolved. The CDR3 totals 14 residues. V was clipped by 1 base and J by 4 bases, with 13 bases between them. CDR1 is GTSNPN, CDR2 SVGIG, per germline (reference sequence). CDR3: CAWSEGGSSYGYTF. The CDR3 DNA reads as TGTGCCTGGAGTGAGGGAGGTTCTAGCTATGGCTACACCTTC.

This clone has only one observation. The chain couples TRBV7-6 to TRBJ1-1, with D possibly matching TRBD1 (5 bases). Germline V gene data show CDR1 as SGHVS and CDR2 as FNYEAQ. The CDR3 sequence is 15 residues long. V lost 1 base, J lost 2 bases, and 11 bases lay in between. This CDR3 reads CASSLGGGPNTEAFF. In nucleotides, the CDR3 is TGTGCCAGCAGCTTAGGGGGGGGACCAAACACTGAAGCTTTCTTT.

The J gene is TRBJ1-2, the V gene TRBV5-1; 8 bases match TRBD1. The CDR3 spans 16 residues. After removal of 0 bases from V and 4 bases from J, the junction contained 8 bases not matched to a gene. Germline CDR1 is SGHRS and CDR2 is YFSETQ. This CDR3 reads CASSLGQGAVSYGYTF. The CDR3 DNA follows: TGCGCCAGCAGCTTGGGTCAGGGGGCGGTCTCCTATGGCTACACCTTC.

The V and J genes are TRBV5-1 and TRBJ2-5; 12 bases agree with TRBD2. The better agreement between TRBJ2-7 and the DNA end casts doubt on the J call. Germline lookup yields CDR1 SGHRS and CDR2 YFSETQ. The CDR3 has 15 amino acids. CDR3: CASRQLAGGAYEQYF. The CDR3 DNA is TGCGCCAGCAGGCAACTAGCGGGAGGCGCGTACGAGCAGTACTTC.

This clone was counted a few times. The gene calls are TRBV27 and TRBJ1-5; TRBD1 matches 9 bases. Per the germline V gene, CDR1 is MNHEY and CDR2 is SMNVEV (reference sequence). J gave up 1 base and V 2 bases, and 6 bases lay outside the gene matches. The CDR3 consists of 17 residues. The CDR3 DNA follows: TGTGCCAGCAGTTTACCGCTGGACAGGGGAAGCAATCAGCCCCAGCATTTT. Its translation: CASSLPLDRGSNQPQHF.

The CDR3 nucleotides are TGCGCCAGCAGCTTGTCAGCGGGGGCCCCCTACGAGCAGTACTTC. Encoded protein: CASSLSAGAPYEQYF. The rearrangement joins TRBV5-1 to TRBJ2-7; the match to TRBD2 covers 8 bases. This CDR3 has 15 amino acids. The germline V gene has CDR1 SGHRS and CDR2 YFSETQ. Trimming took 1 base from V and 2 from J; bases not matched to a gene: 5.

The J gene is TRBJ2-7, the V gene TRBV5-1; 9 bases map to TRBD2. Germline V CDR1 and CDR2: SGHRS, YFSETQ. The V and J ends lost 4 bases and 7 bases, in that order; junction bases with no gene match: 18. The CDR3 totals 17 residues. This CDR3 reads CASSPTPGSGRPREQYF. The CDR3 DNA sequence: TGCGCCAGCAGCCCGACCCCAGGAAGCGGGAGGCCCAGGGAGCAGTACTTC. Full variable domain (missing parts from reference TRBV5-1 and TRBJ2-7): KAGVTQTPRYLIKTRGQQVTLSCSPISGHRSVSWYQQTPGQGLQFLFEYFSETQRNKGNFPGRFSGRQFSNSRSEMNVSTLELGDSALYLCASSPTPGSGRPREQYFGPGTRLTVT.

The rearrangement links TRBV18 to TRBJ2-7; unclear D gene. The germline V gene encodes CDR1 KGHSH and CDR2 LQKENI. The CDR3 runs 15 residues. V was trimmed by 5 bases and J by 0 bases, leaving 14 bases between them. CDR3 nucleotides: TGTGCCAGCTCAGCACGAGGCGGCAGCTCCTACGAGCAGTACTTC. Its protein product is CASSARGGSSYEQYF. The full variable domain, in which reference TRBV18 and TRBJ2-7 provide the parts outside the CDR3, is NAGVMQNPRHLVRRRGQEARLRCSPMKGHSHVYWYRQLPEEGLKFMVYLQKENIIDESGMPKERFSAEFPKEGPSILRIQQVVRGDSAAYFCASSARGGSSYEQYFGPGTRLTVT.

V and J are TRBV7-9 and TRBJ2-5, with 10 bases lining up with TRBD2. V lost 1 base, J lost 4 bases, and 6 bases stayed unmatched. Germline V gene sequence: CDR1 SEHNR, CDR2 FQNEAQ (reference sequence). This CDR3 region has 16 residues. This chain's CDR3 is CASSLGLAGDRETQYF. CDR3 coding DNA: TGTGCCAGCAGCTTAGGCCTAGCGGGGGACAGAGAGACCCAGTACTTC.

V and J are TRBV5-4 and TRBJ2-7; D remains ambiguous. Germline loops: CDR1 SGHNT, CDR2 YYREEE (reference sequence). The V gene lost 0 bases and the J gene lost 5 bases, with 12 bases spanning the gap. CDR3 length: 14 residues. Written as DNA, the CDR3 is TGTGCCAGCAGCTTGGCTCCTGCCCGGGACGAGCAGTACTTC. Its translation is CASSLAPARDEQYF.

The V call is TRBV2, the J call TRBJ2-4; 12 bases are shared with TRBD2. Germline V gene lookup returns CDR1 SNHLY and CDR2 FYNNEI. Losses at the gene ends were 6 bases for V and 4 bases for J; bases not matched to a gene: 7. This CDR3 contains 16 residues. The CDR3 here is CASRRTSGVLKNIQYF. In DNA form, the CDR3 reads TGTGCCAGCAGAAGGACTAGCGGGGTATTAAAAAACATTCAGTACTTC.